Here is one T cell receptor beta chain with its context. The antigen is unknown. 60 Vbeta and 13 Jbeta primers were used in PCR. Clones were read by immunoSEQ multiplex PCR, and TCRdb kept only the in-frame ones, dropping some. Among more than 90,000 clones listed, roughly 79% were seen once. The J segment lost 4 bases and the V segment lost 1 base, leaving 11 bases of the junction unmatched. Germline CDR1 reads GTSNPN; CDR2 reads SVGIG (reference sequence). The CDR3 extends over 16 amino acids. This specimen comes from a study of cytomegalovirus exposure and HLA in healthy donors. Study-wide results and limits: Presence/absence analysis assumed near-uniform sequencing depth across donors. As a later analysis showed, a missense DCLRE1C variant was linked to trimming of TCR beta V- and J-genes. In a later analysis, at a false discovery rate of 0.05, roughly 17,000 TCR beta sequences were associated with HLA alleles. Earlier results showed most TCR beta V segments being productive about 90% or about 30% of the time.

Sequencing was performed on PBMCs. The V gene is TRBV30, the J gene TRBJ2-7; 9 bases align to TRBD1. The source is a man in his forties or fifties in good health and CMV-seronegative. CDR3 loop: CAWSAPRTGGKYEQYF. CDR3 DNA sequence: TGTGCCTGGAGTGCCCCACGAACAGGGGGCAAGTACGAGCAGTACTTC. Full variable domain (remainder filled in from reference TRBV30 and TRBJ2-7): SQTIHQWPATLVQPVGSPLSLECTVEGTSNPNLYWYRQAAGRGLQLLFYSVGIGQISSEVPQNLSASRPQDRQFILSSKKLLLSDSGFYLCAWSAPRTGGKYEQYFGPGTRLTVT.